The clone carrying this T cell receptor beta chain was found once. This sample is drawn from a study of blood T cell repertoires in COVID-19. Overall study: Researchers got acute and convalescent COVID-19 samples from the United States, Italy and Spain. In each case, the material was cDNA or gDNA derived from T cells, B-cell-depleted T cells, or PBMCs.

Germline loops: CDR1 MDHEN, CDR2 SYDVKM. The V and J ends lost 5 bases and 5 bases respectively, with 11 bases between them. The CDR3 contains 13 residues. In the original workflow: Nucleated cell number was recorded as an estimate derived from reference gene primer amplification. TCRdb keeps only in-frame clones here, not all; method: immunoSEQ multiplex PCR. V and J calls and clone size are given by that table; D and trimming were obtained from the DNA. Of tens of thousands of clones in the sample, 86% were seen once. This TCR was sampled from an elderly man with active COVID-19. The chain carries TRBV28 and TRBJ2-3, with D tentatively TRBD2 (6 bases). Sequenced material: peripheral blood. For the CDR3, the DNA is TGTGCCAGCAGTATGACTAGTAGAGATACGCAGTATTTT. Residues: CASSMTSRDTQYF.